These 14 T cell receptor beta chains came from one sample sequenced in a study of CD8+ T cells in alopecia areata. Following extraction, RNA underwent reverse transcription to cDNA, which served as the sequencing template. Data came from immunoSEQ multiplex PCR; TCRdb stores just in-frame clones and leaves some out. The sample lists around 150,000 clones; 50% to 65% were seen once. Described treatment: oral pan-JAK inhibitor, 5-10 mg twice daily. Sequencing was performed on CD4+ T cells sorted from blood, taken at week 24, from a patient treated with tofacitinib. The receptor source for this set is a human donor with alopecia areata.

This clone was observed a few times. V usage is TRBV5-1 and J usage is TRBJ1-1; D unclear. Germline-derived CDR1 and CDR2 are SGHRS and YFSETQ. This CDR3 comprises 13 residues. Trimming left V 0 bases short and J 12 bases short, with 15 bases between. CDR3 sequence: CASSLGSVDKSFF. In nucleotides, the CDR3 is TGCGCCAGCAGCTTGGGGTCGGTTGACAAGTCTTTCTTT.

The V gene is TRBV6-1, the J gene TRBJ2-2; weak D call: TRBD2 (5 bases). The CDR3 has 14 residues. Trimming cost V 5 bases and J 0 bases, with 7 bases left between them. The germline V gene has CDR1 MNHNS and CDR2 SASEGT. Written as DNA, the CDR3 is TGTGCCAGCAGTAGCGGAACGAACACCGGGGAGCTGTTTTTT. Protein: CASSSGTNTGELFF.

This clone was detected only a few times. The V and J genes are TRBV6-5 and TRBJ1-1, with TRBD1 matching over 8 bases. The CDR3 has 13 amino acids. V shed 2 bases, J shed 8 bases, and the junction held 4 bases outside the gene matches. CDR1 is MNHEY, CDR2 SVGAGI, per germline. The CDR3 region is CASSYAQGAEAFF. The CDR3 DNA reads TGTGCCAGCAGTTACGCCCAGGGGGCCGAAGCTTTCTTT.

V is TRBV4-2 and J is TRBJ2-2; D may match TRBD1 or TRBD2 (5 bases each). The CDR3 totals 15 residues. Germline V CDR1 and CDR2: LGHNA, YNFKEQ. V gave up 1 base and J gave up 5 bases, with 11 bases separating them. CDR3 nucleotide sequence: TGTGCCAGCAGCCAAGTCGAGGGGACGACCGGGGAGCTGTTTTTT. Amino acids: CASSQVEGTTGELFF.

This CDR3 reads CASSLDGGGSGTQYF. CDR3 nucleotides: TGCGCCAGCAGCTTGGACGGCGGGGGGAGCGGGACCCAGTACTTC. The V call is TRBV5-1, the J call TRBJ2-5; 8 nucleotides agree with TRBD2. This CDR3 region has 15 residues. CDR1 and CDR2 from the germline V gene are SGHRS and YFSETQ. The V gene end was trimmed by 0 bases and the J gene end by 7 bases; junction bases not matched to a gene: 8.

A few counts support this clone. Here the CDR3 DNA reads TGTGCCAGCAGCCGATCGGGACAGGGTGTTGAAAAACTGTTTTTT. It is translated as CASSRSGQGVEKLFF. The chain recombines TRBV14 with TRBJ1-4; the match to TRBD1 covers 9 bases. There are 15 residues in the CDR3. Looked up from germline, CDR1 is SGHDN and CDR2 is FVKESK. V was clipped by 4 bases and J by 7 bases; unmatched bases: 7.

The sample holds one count of this clone. This chain uses TRBV6-5 with TRBJ1-2, with 9 bases lining up with TRBD1. This CDR3 spans 13 amino acids. V lost 5 bases to trimming and J lost 7 bases; unmatched junction nucleotides: 5. Germline loops: CDR1 MNHEY, CDR2 SVGAGI. The CDR3 spells CASSGDRAGGYTF. CDR3 bases: TGTGCCAGCAGTGGGGACAGGGCAGGTGGCTACACCTTC.

DNA of the CDR3: TGCAGCGTTGTTGCGCTGAGCAACTATGGCTACACCTTC. This translates into CSVVALSNYGYTF. The genes are TRBV29-1 and TRBJ1-2; D is unresolved. CDR1 SQVTM and CDR2 ANQGSEA come from the germline V gene. The CDR3 has 13 amino acids. V lost 4 bases, J lost 2 bases, and 11 bases lay in between.

The sample holds one count of this clone. V and J are TRBV25-1 and TRBJ1-1; tentatively, D is TRBD1 (6 bases). This CDR3 comprises 14 residues. V dropped 7 bases and J dropped 4 bases, with 16 bases sitting between them. Germline V gene sequence: CDR1 MGHDK, CDR2 SYGVNS. The chain's CDR3 is CASKLTGGSTEAFF. In DNA form, the CDR3 reads TGTGCCAGCAAGCTGACAGGTGGGAGCACTGAAGCTTTCTTT.

About this clone itself: Other DNA variants within this sample encode the same CDR3. CDR3 nucleotide sequence: TGCGCCAGCAGCCGGGACCGATATACAGATACGCAGTATTTT. Its translation: CASSRDRYTDTQYF. The chain joins TRBV4-1 to TRBJ2-3; D may be TRBD1 or TRBD2 (5 bases each). The germline V and J ends were trimmed by 4 bases and 3 bases, with 11 bases remaining between them. Germline values: CDR1 MGHRA, CDR2 YSYEKL. This CDR3 contains 14 residues.

The CDR3 here is CASSQEPDGTYEQYF. CDR3 DNA sequence: TGTGCCAGCAGCCAAGAACCTGACGGAACCTACGAGCAGTACTTC. The chain carries TRBV4-2 and TRBJ2-7; D gene unclear. The V gene's germline CDR1 is LGHNA and CDR2 YNFKEQ. The CDR3 runs to 15 residues. Trimming pared 0 bases from V and 2 bases from J, leaving 11 bases between.

The chain joins TRBV19 to TRBJ1-2; TRBD1 aligns across 7 bases. Germline CDR1 reads LNHDA; CDR2 reads SQIVND (reference sequence). Trimming took 4 bases from V and 1 from J; bases not matched to a gene: 12. CDR3 length equals 17 residues. The CDR3 sequence: CASSTRTGPRNNYGYTF. The CDR3 region has the DNA TGTGCCAGTAGTACCCGGACAGGTCCAAGAAATAACTATGGCTACACCTTC.

This clone has just one count. The chain links TRBV29-1 to TRBJ2-1; D not resolved. CDR1 is SQVTM, CDR2 ANQGSEA, per germline. Trimming pared 3 bases from V and 0 bases from J, leaving 3 bases between. This CDR3 is built from 12 residues. Here the CDR3 reads CSVDGSYNEQFF. The CDR3 region has the DNA TGCAGCGTTGACGGCTCCTACAATGAGCAGTTCTTC.

The J gene is TRBJ1-6, the V gene TRBV6-5; D is possibly TRBD1 (6 bases). This CDR3 has 14 amino acids. Looked up from germline, CDR1 is MNHEY and CDR2 is SVGAGI. V was cut by 5 bases and J by 4 bases, with 9 bases left in between. The CDR3 region is CASSKGQYNSPLHF. CDR3 nucleotide sequence: TGTGCCAGCAGTAAGGGACAATATAATTCACCCCTCCACTTT.